This T cell receptor beta chain was identified during a study of T cells in Graves' hyperthyroidism and ophthalmopathy. The study's findings and limits: The model's output predicted ophthalmopathy at a median of about 6.5 months prior to onset. Blood also held most thyroid clonotypes expanded beyond 0.001.

CDR3 length equals 17 residues. Trimming stripped 4 bases from V and 2 bases from J, with 20 bases between. In germline, CDR1 is DFQATT, CDR2 SNEGSKA (reference sequence). The CDR3 regions of TCR beta were amplified from RNA transcripts. First-round RT-PCR of the TCR CDR3 relied on the HTBI primer set. MiXCR, applied by TCRdb to the multiplex PCR reads, yields one record per CDR3 protein. The table shows more than 300,000 distinct CDR3 sequences, with approximately 15% occurring only once. In regard to this clonotype: What it binds is not known.

A lack of ophthalmopathy progression within 18 months defined stable Graves' hyperthyroidism. Any patient presenting with uncontrolled infection, other autoimmune disease, pregnancy or lactation was left out. The V and J genes are TRBV20-1 and TRBJ2-2, with D tentatively TRBD2 (7 bases). This receptor was identified in a woman aged 25 to 39 with Graves' hyperthyroidism. The sample comprised blood. The CDR3 here is CSATLGGGGGNTGELFF. CDR3 nucleotides: TGCAGTGCTACGCTGGGGGGGGGGGGGGGCAACACCGGGGAGCTGTTTTTT.